The 7 T cell receptor beta chains in this list originate from one sample, sequenced in a study of CD8+CD57+ T cells in acquired aplastic anemia. Both TCR beta VDJ combination and CDR3 sequence profiling were carried out. Genomic DNA was the template for this profiling. MiXCR was run by TCRdb on the reads, yielding one entry per CDR3 protein. The sample carries some 200,000 distinct CDR3 sequences, around half recorded once. Only patients with CD8+CD57+ cell expansion on flow cytometry were chosen for sequencing. Sequencing was done on a sample of sorted CD4+, CD8+, or CD8+CD57+ T cells (not recorded which) from PBMCs. The receptors were gathered from a human donor with aplastic anemia.

CDR3 amino acids: CASSLGPRGTEAFF. The DNA of the CDR3 is TGCGCCAGCAGCTTAGGACCGAGGGGCACTGAAGCTTTCTTT. The chain uses TRBV5-1 and TRBJ1-1; possibly TRBD1 for D (5 bases). This CDR3 contains 14 residues. Germline CDR1 SGHRS, CDR2 YFSETQ. Trimming shortened V by 2 bases and J by 4 bases, and 12 bases separated the two germline ends.

This clonotype was seen at least ten times. The rearrangement links TRBV5-1 to TRBJ2-5; either TRBD1 or TRBD2 may supply D (5 bases each). Germline CDR1 reads SGHRS; CDR2 reads YFSETQ. Trimming cost V 5 bases and J 0 bases, with 17 bases left between them. This CDR3 is 16 amino acids long. The CDR3 nucleotides read TGCGCCAGCAGTCTAGGGACGGAACTGGACCAAGAGACCCAGTACTTC. It is translated as CASSLGTELDQETQYF.

The chain links TRBV29-1 to TRBJ2-3; D unresolved. The CDR3 sequence is 12 residues long. Germline lookup yields CDR1 SQVTM and CDR2 ANQGSEA. V was pared by 2 bases and J by 4 bases, with 7 bases between. The CDR3 DNA is TGCAGCGTTGAAAGGGTCCCAGATACGCAGTATTTT. Its translation: CSVERVPDTQYF.

The table lists this clonotype with a few counts. This chain joins TRBV27 and TRBJ1-1; a possible D gene is TRBD1 (6 bases). The V gene lost 4 bases and the J gene lost 2 bases, with 11 bases spanning the gap. This CDR3 has 14 residues. The V gene's germline CDR1 is MNHEY and CDR2 SMNVEV (reference sequence). As DNA, the CDR3 is TGTGCCAGCAGTTGGACAGTAACAAACACTGAAGCTTTCTTT. Translating it yields CASSWTVTNTEAFF.

The rearrangement joins TRBV10-3 to TRBJ2-5; D not certain. This CDR3 spans 16 amino acids. Deletions cut 2 bases from V and 1 base from J, with 14 bases between. Per germline, CDR1 ENHRY and CDR2 SYGVKD. The CDR3 nucleotides read TGTGCCATCAGTGAGCCGAGTTTAGGCTTCCAAGAGACCCAGTACTTC. Its translation is CAISEPSLGFQETQYF.

This chain links TRBV7-3 with TRBJ2-2; D is ambiguous. Germline V gene lookup returns CDR1 SGHTA and CDR2 FQGTGA. V shed 0 bases and J shed 4 bases, with 24 bases lying between them. CDR3 length: 20 amino acids. CDR3 sequence reads: CASSLTVWTTQDWSTGELFF. The CDR3 DNA reads TGTGCCAGCAGCTTAACTGTCTGGACCACTCAAGATTGGAGCACCGGGGAGCTGTTTTTT.

This clonotype was picked up many times. The chain couples TRBV19 to TRBJ1-5; a weak D match, TRBD1 (5 bases). Trimming shortened V by 4 bases and J by 5 bases, and 15 bases separated the two germline ends. Germline V CDR1 and CDR2: LNHDA, SQIVND (reference sequence). CDR3 size: 15 residues. CDR3 nucleotides: TGTGCCAGTAGTAAAACAGGCAGGGATCATCAGCCCCAGCATTTT. It specifies CASSKTGRDHQPQHF.